A single sample gave rise to the 27 T cell receptor beta chains below, sequenced in a study of OX40 agonist ivuxolimab in advanced cancers. Generated by immunoSEQ multiplex PCR, the TCRdb table keeps only in-frame clones and is missing some. The sample includes some 45,000 clones, more than 70% of them seen just once. Material: CD4+ or CD8+ T cells sorted from blood, obtained in a trial of the OX40 agonist ivuxolimab. The source of these receptors is an adult with an advanced solid tumor such as melanoma, head and neck, liver or kidney cancer.

V usage is TRBV7-2 and J usage is TRBJ1-1; 10 bases fit TRBD1. This CDR3 spans 13 amino acids. CDR1 and CDR2 from the germline V gene are SGHTA and FQGNSA. The junction had 3 bases not matched to a gene; V was cut back by 5 bases and J by 6 bases. The CDR3 loop reads CASSHGQGAEAFF. DNA of the CDR3: TGTGCCAGCAGCCATGGACAGGGGGCTGAAGCTTTCTTT.

This chain's CDR3 is CASSIGASGTDTQYF. CDR3 coding DNA: TGTGCCAGTAGTATAGGAGCTAGCGGCACAGATACGCAGTATTTT. The J gene is TRBJ2-3, the V gene TRBV19, with D possibly matching TRBD2 (6 bases). V dropped 1 base and J dropped 1 base, with 9 bases sitting between them. This CDR3 is built from 15 residues. Germline V CDR1 and CDR2: LNHDA, SQIVND (reference sequence).

This sequence joins TRBV5-5 and TRBJ2-5; D possibly corresponds to TRBD2 (5 bases). The CDR3 sequence is 12 residues long. Trimming shortened V by 6 bases and J by 4 bases, and 10 bases separated the two germline ends. Germline CDR1 SGHKS, CDR2 YYEKEE (reference sequence). In DNA, the CDR3 is TGTGCCAGCACTTCCGGGGTAGAGACCCAGTACTTC. Translating it yields CASTSGVETQYF.

V gene TRBV7-2 combines with J gene TRBJ1-4; D gene unclear. CDR1 is SGHTA, CDR2 FQGNSA, per germline. The CDR3 length is 15 residues. Trimming pared 1 base from V and 8 bases from J, leaving 14 bases between. CDR3 DNA sequence: TGTGCCAGCAGCTTAGGGGCAGGCCGGCGGGAAAAACTGTTTTTT. Translation: CASSLGAGRREKLFF.

The genes are TRBV27 and TRBJ2-5; no clear D gene. The CDR3 is made up of 14 amino acids. Trimming shortened V by 6 bases and J by 0 bases, and 11 bases separated the two germline ends. The germline CDR1 and CDR2 sequences are MNHEY and SMNVEV (reference sequence). The CDR3 sequence: CASRLGFYQETQYF. CDR3 coding DNA: TGTGCCAGCAGGCTTGGGTTTTACCAAGAGACCCAGTACTTC.

V usage is TRBV27 and J usage is TRBJ2-7; unclear D gene. This CDR3 has 14 residues. The germline V gene has CDR1 MNHEY and CDR2 SMNVEV (reference sequence). Deletions cut 8 bases from V and 0 bases from J, with 14 bases between. CDR3 DNA: TGTGCCAGCCCCGCGGCAATTATCTCCTACGAGCAGTACTTC. It translates to CASPAAIISYEQYF.

The rearrangement joins TRBV27 to TRBJ2-2, with 14 bases aligning to TRBD2. The CDR3 runs to 18 residues. Germline-derived CDR1 and CDR2 are MNHEY and SMNVEV (reference sequence). Trimming at V came to 5 bases and at J to 3 bases, leaving 8 bases not matched to a gene. CDR3 loop: CASSKRTSGGRDTGELFF. In DNA form, the CDR3 reads TGTGCCAGCAGTAAACGGACTAGCGGGGGGCGGGACACCGGGGAGCTGTTTTTT.

The chain employs TRBV5-8 and TRBJ2-1; D perhaps matches TRBD2 (6 bases). Per germline, CDR1 SGHTS and CDR2 YDEGEE. Trimming pared 1 base from V and 7 bases from J, leaving 15 bases between. The CDR3 contains 15 residues. The CDR3 loop reads CASSLTGSWGNEQFF. The CDR3 bases are TGTGCCAGCAGCTTGACCGGGAGCTGGGGGAATGAGCAGTTCTTC.

V usage is TRBV18 and J usage is TRBJ2-7; TRBD1 is a possible D gene (5 bases). V was cut by 6 bases and J by 0 bases, with 6 bases left in between. CDR1 and CDR2 (germline): KGHSH, LQKENI. This CDR3 has 12 residues. The CDR3 DNA reads TGTGCCAGCTCGCAGGGCTCCTACGAGCAGTACTTC. It is translated as CASSQGSYEQYF.

The chain joins TRBV27 to TRBJ1-4; TRBD1 matches 10 bases. The CDR3 is 16 residues long. CDR1 and CDR2 from the germline V gene are MNHEY and SMNVEV (reference sequence). Unmatched junction bases numbered 15, after V lost 5 bases and J lost 12 bases. The CDR3: CASSQLPRDRGEELFF. The CDR3 DNA follows: TGTGCCAGCAGTCAACTTCCCCGGGACAGGGGTGAGGAACTGTTTTTT.

The chain joins TRBV5-1 to TRBJ1-3, with D perhaps matching TRBD1 (6 bases). CDR3 length: 15 residues. Trimming shortened V by 0 bases and J by 2 bases, and 9 bases separated the two germline ends. CDR1 and CDR2 (germline): SGHRS, YFSETQ. The CDR3 spells CASSLEGTTGNTIYF. The CDR3 nucleotides are TGCGCCAGCAGCTTGGAAGGGACAACTGGAAACACCATATATTTT.

V is TRBV9 and J is TRBJ2-7, with unresolved D. CDR1 is SGDLS and CDR2 is YYNGEE in the germline V gene. V lost 0 bases and J lost 4, with 8 bases in between. This CDR3 is 13 amino acids long. CDR3 DNA: TGTGCCAGCAGCGTAGGAAACAATTACGAGCAGTACTTC. Translation: CASSVGNNYEQYF. Based on the CDR3 plus reference TRBV9 and TRBJ2-7, the full variable domain is DSGVTQTPKHLITATGQRVTLRCSPRSGDLSVYWYQQSLDQGLQFLIQYYNGEERAKGNILERFSAQQFPDLHSELNLSSLELGDSALYFCASSVGNNYEQYFGPGTRLTVT.

The gene calls are TRBV27 and TRBJ2-7; TRBD1 matches at 7 bases. V lost 2 bases, J lost 6 bases, and 10 bases stayed unmatched. CDR1 MNHEY and CDR2 SMNVEV come from the germline V gene (reference sequence). The CDR3 is made up of 15 amino acids. Written as DNA, the CDR3 is TGTGCCAGCAGTTTAGGCCCCGGGACAGCGGCCGAGCAGTACTTC. Its translation is CASSLGPGTAAEQYF.

This clone was found once. The CDR3 DNA reads TGTGCCAGTACTACTAGCGGGGGTATCTACGAGCAGTACTTC. Protein: CASTTSGGIYEQYF. The chain uses TRBV7-9 and TRBJ2-7; 11 bases match TRBD2. The V gene end was trimmed by 9 bases and the J gene end by 3 bases; junction bases not matched to a gene: 7. The CDR3 spans 14 residues. Germline CDR1 and CDR2: SEHNR and FQNEAQ (reference sequence).

This clone was seen a handful of times. This chain connects TRBV5-1 to TRBJ2-3; 13 nucleotides match TRBD2. Looked up from germline, CDR1 is SGHRS and CDR2 is YFSETQ. CDR3 length equals 17 residues. With 1 base clipped from V and 3 bases from J, the junction kept 5 bases outside the gene matches. CDR3 sequence (DNA): TGCGCCAGCAGCTTGACTAGCGGGAGGGCAGGGACAGATACGCAGTATTTT. As protein: CASSLTSGRAGTDTQYF. The whole variable domain, filled in from reference TRBV5-1 and TRBJ2-3, reads KAGVTQTPRYLIKTRGQQVTLSCSPISGHRSVSWYQQTPGQGLQFLFEYFSETQRNKGNFPGRFSGRQFSNSRSEMNVSTLELGDSALYLCASSLTSGRAGTDTQYFGPGTRLTVL.

The table lists this clone with a few counts. The V call is TRBV5-1, the J call TRBJ1-2; D might be TRBD1 (5 bases). Per germline, CDR1 SGHRS and CDR2 YFSETQ. The CDR3 spans 15 residues. V was pared by 4 bases and J by 4 bases, with 17 bases between. CDR3 sequence reads: CASSPTGPGFYGYTF. CDR3 bases: TGCGCCAGCAGCCCAACGGGTCCAGGGTTCTATGGCTACACCTTC.

The V and J genes are TRBV21-1 and TRBJ2-7. TRBV21-1 is a documented pseudogene. This CDR3 comprises 11 residues. CDR3 nucleotide sequence: TGTGCCAGCAGCAATTGGGACGAGCAGTACTTC. Its translation: CASSNWDEQYF.

The chain couples TRBV19 to TRBJ1-1; 8 positions agree with TRBD1. In germline, CDR1 is LNHDA, CDR2 SQIVND (reference sequence). The CDR3 consists of 16 residues. V dropped 1 base and J dropped 3; count of bases not matched to a gene: 7. The CDR3 here is CASSIGTGSYDTEAFF. The CDR3 coding sequence is TGTGCCAGTAGTATAGGGACAGGGTCGTACGACACTGAAGCTTTCTTT.

This clone showed up just once. The V gene is TRBV11-2, the J gene TRBJ2-4, with D tentatively TRBD1 (6 bases). V lost 2 bases to trimming and J lost 4 bases, with 15 bases between them. This CDR3 spans 16 amino acids. Germline V gives CDR1 SGHAT, CDR2 FQNNGV. CDR3 protein: CASSLFRRGEKNIQYF. The CDR3, as DNA: TGTGCCAGCAGCTTATTCCGCAGGGGTGAGAAAAACATTCAGTACTTC. The whole variable domain, filled in from reference TRBV11-2 and TRBJ2-4, reads EAGVAQSPRYKIIEKRQSVAFWCNPISGHATLYWYQQILGQGPKLLIQFQNNGVVDDSQLPKDRFSAERLKGVDSTLKIQPAKLEDSAVYLCASSLFRRGEKNIQYFGAGTRLSVL.

The J gene is TRBJ2-7, the V gene TRBV11-3; 11 bases line up with TRBD1. This CDR3 comprises 16 residues. V shed 5 bases and J 0 bases; nucleotides not matched to a gene: 6. The germline gives CDR1 SGHNT, CDR2 YENEEA. CDR3 sequence (DNA): TGTGCCAGCAGCCCTAGGACAGGGGGCAGCTCCTACGAGCAGTACTTC. Amino acids: CASSPRTGGSSYEQYF.

The chain employs TRBV27 and TRBJ1-1; perhaps TRBD1 as D (5 bases). The V end was cut by 8 bases, the J end by 0 bases, with 10 bases between. Germline-derived CDR1 and CDR2 are MNHEY and SMNVEV (reference sequence). This CDR3 is 13 amino acids long. CDR3 bases: TGTGCCAGCCTAGACAGCCTGAACACTGAAGCTTTCTTT. It yields the protein CASLDSLNTEAFF.

This chain joins TRBV25-1 and TRBJ2-3; a possible D gene is TRBD2 (6 bases). Trimming stripped 8 bases from V and 8 bases from J, with 11 bases between. The germline CDR1 and CDR2 sequences are MGHDK and SYGVNS. The CDR3 totals 11 residues. CDR3 nucleotide sequence: TGTGCCAGCGGGTCCGGGGGTACGCAGTATTTT. Translating it yields CASGSGGTQYF.

The chain couples TRBV19 to TRBJ2-7; TRBD1 matches 9 bases. The germline gives CDR1 LNHDA, CDR2 SQIVND (reference sequence). V gave up 5 bases and J gave up 3 bases; unmatched junction bases: 5. This CDR3 is built from 14 residues. The CDR3 DNA follows: TGTGCCAGTAGTCCAGGACAGGGGCTCTACGAGCAGTACTTC. Its translation: CASSPGQGLYEQYF.

The J gene is TRBJ2-7, the V gene TRBV27; 9 bases are shared with TRBD2. CDR3 length: 16 amino acids. CDR1 and CDR2 from the germline V gene are MNHEY and SMNVEV (reference sequence). V shed 0 bases and J 4 bases; nucleotides not matched to a gene: 7. The CDR3 here is CASSLSVGGRVYEQYF. The CDR3 region has the DNA TGTGCCAGCAGTTTATCGGTCGGCGGGAGGGTATACGAGCAGTACTTC.

CDR3 region: CASSSQGPHGYTF. In DNA, the CDR3 is TGTGCCAGCAGTTCTCAGGGGCCCCATGGCTACACCTTC. This chain links TRBV27 with TRBJ1-2; TRBD1 is a possible D gene (6 bases). Between the trimmed V and J ends, which lost 4 bases and 6 bases, there was a span of 12 bases. Per the germline V gene, CDR1 is MNHEY and CDR2 is SMNVEV (reference sequence). This CDR3 comprises 13 residues.

The chain has TRBV7-6 and TRBJ2-7; 8 bases align to TRBD1. Germline trimming cut 4 bases from V and 3 bases from J; bases unmatched to any gene: 5. The CDR3 runs 14 residues. CDR1 is SGHVS and CDR2 is FNYEAQ in the germline V gene. CDR3 loop: CASSSTGEYYEQYF. In DNA, the CDR3 is TGTGCCAGCAGCTCGACAGGGGAGTACTACGAGCAGTACTTC.

The J gene is TRBJ2-2, the V gene TRBV7-9; 10 bases are a match to TRBD2. The CDR3 is 17 amino acids. Germline CDR1 is SEHNR and CDR2 is FQNEAQ (reference sequence). V shed 5 bases, J shed 7 bases, and the junction held 13 bases outside the gene matches. CDR3 region: CASSPSLSGRAYGELFF. The CDR3 DNA sequence: TGTGCCAGCAGCCCCTCTTTGAGCGGGAGGGCGTACGGGGAGCTGTTTTTT. Full variable domain (rest looked up from reference TRBV7-9 and TRBJ2-2): DTGVSQNPRHKITKRGQNVTFRCDPISEHNRLYWYRQTLGQGPEFLTYFQNEAQLEKSRLLSDRFSAERPKGSFSTLEIQRTEQGDSAMYLCASSPSLSGRAYGELFFGEGSRLTVL.